This T cell receptor beta chain is from a study of blood T cell repertoires in COVID-19 (dated by TCRdb to 2018 to 2020). About the study as a whole: The collaborator samples originated in the United States, Italy and Spain and spanned the acute and convalescent phases of COVID-19. The material from the prospective study consisted of cDNA or gDNA derived from T cells, B-cell-depleted T cells, or PBMCs. Subjects who had been exposed to COVID-19, were actively infected with it, or had recovered from it provided the deeply sampled blood TCRbeta repertoires that made up the dataset. The repertoires were released in a freely available public database meant as a resource for research on the immune response to SARS-CoV-2. Samples came from the ongoing ImmuneRACE study (first 160 participants) plus 1,254 subjects from 6 global collaborators. Nearly every sample came with metadata listing a de-identified subject ID, COVID-19 status, age in years and sex. Where HLA class I and class II types were available, the types were taken from metadata supplied by the sample provider, not from assay-based typing.

Comments on this clone: Its antigen is currently not known. Nothing much larger sits one base from this clone, and base qualities are not available.

Summary of the overall study and its limitations: The quantity of clinical and demographic metadata differed by source and by participant and was supplied without curation.

One collaborating source in Seattle enrolled patients while the patients were actively infected and followed the patients over time throughout the course of disease. Collaborating institutions collected whole blood in K2EDTA tubes following their own protocols. For TCRbeta analysis, collaborators shipped samples as frozen whole blood, isolated PBMCs, or DNA extracted from either of those sample types. TCRbeta CDR3 regions were amplified from genomic DNA by means of the immunoSEQ Assay, a bias-controlled multiplex PCR. The paper's data handling went like this. The number of nucleated cells in each sample was estimated from the amplification of reference gene primers within the assay. Sequence reads were collapsed and filtered to measure the absolute abundance of every unique TCRbeta CDR3 rearrangement. For each sample, productive Simpson clonality was calculated by taking the square root of Simpson's diversity index across productive rearrangements. Entries here come from immuneACCESS through TCRdb and include only in-frame sequences with V and J called. Some clones fail to appear in such tables; in the studies checked, an unresolved V gene covers under half of the shortfall, and the cause of the remainder is unknown. That table supplies the V and J calls and clone size; D and trimming were determined from the DNA. For this sample there are 250,000 to 400,000 clones; 90% appear just once. Clones ranked in the top ten supply less than 3.5% of the sample.

V is cut by 1 base and J by 7 bases, and the space between the germline ends is 13 bases. CDR3 length: 14 amino acids, cysteine to phenylalanine. The entry retains the CDR3 DNA only, 42 bases that are in frame from base 1. The germline V gene (reference sequence) sets CDR1 to WNHNN and CDR2 to SYGVQD. This chain is built from TRBV10-1 and TRBJ1-2; possibly the D gene is TRBD1, per 6 matching bases. The sequence was collected from a woman in her 30s with COVID-19, enrolled during active disease. Sequenced sample: peripheral blood. The CDR3 reads as follows: CASSEYREVGGYTF. In nucleotides, the sequence is TGCGCCAGCAGTGAGTACAGGGAAGTCGGTGGCTACACCTTC.